Below are 8 T cell receptor beta chains sequenced from a single sample in a study of cytomegalovirus exposure and HLA in healthy donors. Produced via immunoSEQ multiplex PCR; TCRdb's table is partial and in-frame only. The sample carries approximately 57,000 clones, just over 90% recorded once. Sequencing used PBMCs. These receptors all come from a woman aged 18-35 years in good health and CMV-seronegative.

The chain employs TRBV13 and TRBJ1-2; TRBD1 matches at 12 bases. Germline lookup yields CDR1 PRHDT and CDR2 FYEKMQ (reference sequence). V dropped 4 bases and J dropped 7; count of bases not matched to a gene: 10. This CDR3 comprises 16 residues. The DNA of the CDR3 is TGTGCCAGCAGCTGGGCGACCGGGACAGGGGGCCCTGGCTACACCTTC. Translation gives CASSWATGTGGPGYTF.

The chain recombines TRBV5-6 with TRBJ2-3; weak D call: TRBD2 (5 bases). V was shortened by 4 bases and J by 0 bases, with 9 bases between the two germline ends. The CDR3 has 14 residues. The germline gives CDR1 SGHDT, CDR2 YYEEEE. In DNA, the CDR3 is TGTGCCAGCAGCCGGACTGCTAGCACAGATACGCAGTATTTT. It yields the protein CASSRTASTDTQYF.

The rearrangement links TRBV2 to TRBJ1-3, with a possible D match to TRBD1 (6 bases). The CDR3 is 15 residues long. Between the trimmed V and J ends, which lost 7 bases and 0 bases, there was a span of 13 bases. The germline CDR1 and CDR2 sequences are SNHLY and FYNNEI. CDR3 protein: CASKGGVNSGNTIYF. The CDR3 DNA reads as TGTGCCAGCAAAGGGGGGGTGAACTCTGGAAACACCATATATTTT.

This clone was counted between two and nine times. The chain employs TRBV27 and TRBJ2-1, with 10 bases identical to TRBD1. Germline CDR1 reads MNHEY; CDR2 reads SMNVEV (reference sequence). The V gene end was trimmed by 5 bases and the J gene end by 8 bases; junction bases not matched to a gene: 12. This CDR3 has 16 residues. The DNA of the CDR3 is TGTGCCAGCAGTCCAATACCGGGACAGGGGTCCGATGAGCAGTTCTTC. Protein: CASSPIPGQGSDEQFF.

About this clone itself: An end of the junction does not agree with germline; a read error may underlie this. Here the CDR3 reads CSVEDRGRGGELFF. The CDR3 nucleotides are TGCAGCGTGGAAGACAGGGGGCGAGGCGGGGAGCTGTTTTTT. The chain is built from TRBV29-1 and TRBJ2-2, with 10 bases aligning to TRBD1. Per germline, CDR1 SQVTM and CDR2 ANQGSEA. The length of the CDR3 is 14 residues.

This chain uses TRBV30 with TRBJ1-1, with D possibly being TRBD1 (6 bases). The ends were cut back, 3 bases at V and 2 bases at J, with 22 bases in the middle. This CDR3 spans 17 amino acids. Looked up from germline, CDR1 is GTSNPN and CDR2 is SVGIG (reference sequence). The CDR3 bases are TGTGCCTGGAGAACCCGGGGGGCAGGGTGGAAAAACACTGAAGCTTTCTTT. Its protein product is CAWRTRGAGWKNTEAFF.

The chain has TRBV27 and TRBJ2-7; 9 nucleotides align to TRBD1. Trimming at V came to 5 bases and at J to 5 bases, leaving 13 bases not matched to a gene. From germline, CDR1 is MNHEY and CDR2 SMNVEV (reference sequence). The CDR3 consists of 16 residues. The CDR3, as DNA: TGTGCCAGCAGTCTACACCGGGACAGGGCCTGGAACGAGCAGTACTTC. Translated: CASSLHRDRAWNEQYF.

This rearrangement joins TRBV4-3 to TRBJ2-1; D ambiguous. Per the germline V gene, CDR1 is LGHNA and CDR2 is YSLEER. V lost 0 bases to trimming and J lost 4 bases, with 10 bases between them. The CDR3 covers 15 residues. The CDR3: CASSQDEAAYNEQFF. Written as DNA, the CDR3 is TGCGCCAGCAGCCAAGATGAAGCTGCATACAATGAGCAGTTCTTC.